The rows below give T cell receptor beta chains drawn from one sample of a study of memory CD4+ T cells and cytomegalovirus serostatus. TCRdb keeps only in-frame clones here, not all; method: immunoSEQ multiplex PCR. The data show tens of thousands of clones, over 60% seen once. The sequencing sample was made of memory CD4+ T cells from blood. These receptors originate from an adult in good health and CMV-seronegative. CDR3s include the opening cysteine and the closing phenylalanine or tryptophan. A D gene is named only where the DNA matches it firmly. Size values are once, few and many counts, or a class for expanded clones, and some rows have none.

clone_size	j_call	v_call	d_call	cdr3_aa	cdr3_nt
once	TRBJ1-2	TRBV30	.	CAWSAGIDSYGYTF	TGTGCCTGGAGTGCGGGGATCGACTCCTATGGCTACACCTTC
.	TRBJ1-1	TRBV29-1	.	CSVHTGGRAFF	TGCAGCGTCCACACGGGGGGTCGAGCTTTCTTT
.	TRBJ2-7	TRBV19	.	CASSPQREGYEQYF	TGTGCCAGTAGTCCACAGAGGGAAGGCTACGAGCAGTACTTC
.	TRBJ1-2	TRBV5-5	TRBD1	CASSAGQGNYGYTF	TGTGCCAGCAGCGCGGGACAGGGAAACTATGGCTACACCTTC
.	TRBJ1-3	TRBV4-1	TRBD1	CASSQEGQGAGSGNTIYF	TGCGCCAGCAGCCAAGAAGGCCAGGGGGCAGGCTCTGGAAACACCATATATTTT
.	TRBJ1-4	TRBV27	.	CASSLWINEKLFF	TGTGCCAGCAGTTTATGGATTAATGAAAAACTGTTTTTT
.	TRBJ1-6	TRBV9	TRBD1	CASSARGQGRPLHF	TGTGCCAGCAGCGCCCGAGGACAGGGCAGACCCCTCCACTTT
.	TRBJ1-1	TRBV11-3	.	CASSLGRNTEAFF	TGTGCCAGCAGCTTGGGACGGAACACTGAAGCTTTCTTT
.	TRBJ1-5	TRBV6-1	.	CASSGIRAGEQPYSNQPQHF	TGTGCCAGCAGTGGAATCCGCGCGGGGGAACAGCCCTATAGCAATCAGCCCCAGCATTTT
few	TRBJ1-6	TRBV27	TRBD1	CASSFSGQINSPLHF	TGTGCCAGCAGTTTCTCGGGACAGATCAATTCACCCCTCCACTTT
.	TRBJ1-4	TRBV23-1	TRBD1	CASSTSERGRLSNEKLFF	TGCGCCAGCAGCACTTCGGAGAGGGGGCGATTGTCTAATGAAAAACTGTTTTTT
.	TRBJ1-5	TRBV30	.	CAWSGIGFNQPQHF	TGTGCCTGGAGTGGCATTGGTTTTAATCAGCCCCAGCATTTT
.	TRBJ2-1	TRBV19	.	CASTLEGVPPFF	TGTGCCAGTACCCTCGAGGGCGTTCCACCGTTCTTC
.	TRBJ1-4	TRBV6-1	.	CASSPGFGEKLFF	TGTGCCAGCTCCCCAGGGTTCGGTGAAAAACTGTTTTTT
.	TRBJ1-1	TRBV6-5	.	CASSSIGTEAFF	TGTGCCAGCAGTTCGATAGGGACTGAAGCTTTCTTT
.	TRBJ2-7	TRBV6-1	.	CASSEFSGAGGDF	TGTGCCAGCAGTGAATTTAGTGGGGCAGGAGGGGACTTC
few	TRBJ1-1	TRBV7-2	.	CASSLAGLRTEAFF	TGTGCCAGCAGCTTAGCAGGCCTTAGGACTGAAGCTTTCTTT
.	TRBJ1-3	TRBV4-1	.	CASSFVRGNAEYTIYF	TGCGCCAGCAGCTTTGTCAGGGGAAACGCCGAATACACCATATATTTT
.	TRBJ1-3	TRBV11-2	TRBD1	CASSWTGTDSGNTIYF	TGTGCCAGCAGCTGGACCGGGACAGACTCTGGAAACACCATATATTTT
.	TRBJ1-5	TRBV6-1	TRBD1	CASSEAGVGQGSNQPQHF	TGTGCCAGCAGTGAAGCCGGGGTCGGACAGGGGAGCAATCAGCCCCAGCATTTT
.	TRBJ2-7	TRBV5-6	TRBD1	CASRGQGRNEQYF	TGTGCCAGCAGGGGACAGGGGAGGAACGAGCAGTACTTC
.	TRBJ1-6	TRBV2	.	CASRGGSSYNSPLHF	TGTGCCAGCAGGGGGGGGAGCTCCTATAATTCACCCCTCCACTTT
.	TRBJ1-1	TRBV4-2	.	CASSQDRNTEAFF	TGTGCCAGCAGCCAAGACAGGAACACTGAAGCTTTCTTT
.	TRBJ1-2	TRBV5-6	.	CASSLAKKRYTF	TGTGCCAGCAGCTTGGCCAAGAAGCGCTACACCTTC
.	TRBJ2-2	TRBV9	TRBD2	CASSVAQAGRSTGELFF	TGTGCCAGCAGCGTAGCTCAAGCGGGGAGGAGCACCGGGGAGCTGTTTTTT
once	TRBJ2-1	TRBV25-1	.	CASSPRGSYNEQFF	TGTGCCAGCAGTCCTCGGGGCTCCTACAATGAGCAGTTCTTC
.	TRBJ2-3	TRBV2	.	CASRVAGAGTDTQYF	TGTGCCAGCAGAGTTGCCGGGGCGGGCACAGATACGCAGTATTTT
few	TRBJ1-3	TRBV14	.	CASSPLGGTRRGNTIYF	TGTGCCAGCAGCCCTCTAGGAGGTACAAGAAGGGGAAACACCATATATTTT
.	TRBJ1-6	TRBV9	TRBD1	CASSVWDSYNSPLHF	TGTGCCAGCAGCGTATGGGACAGCTATAATTCACCCCTCCACTTT
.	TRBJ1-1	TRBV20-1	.	CSAFDTEAFF	TGCAGTGCTTTCGACACTGAAGCTTTCTTT
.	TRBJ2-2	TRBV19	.	CASSLPDSGELFF	TGTGCCAGTAGTCTACCGGACTCCGGGGAGCTGTTTTTT
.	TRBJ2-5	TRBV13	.	CASSNNRVRGETQYF	TGTGCCAGCAGCAATAACAGGGTTAGAGGGGAGACCCAGTACTTC
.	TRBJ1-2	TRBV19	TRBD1	CASLDRGFYGYTF	TGTGCCAGTCTGGACAGGGGCTTTTATGGCTACACCTTC
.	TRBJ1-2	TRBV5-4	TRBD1	CASSLQGAPGYTF	TGTGCCAGCAGCTTGCAGGGGGCGCCCGGCTACACCTTC
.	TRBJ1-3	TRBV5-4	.	CASSFEGTGNTIYF	TGTGCCAGCAGCTTCGAGGGTACTGGAAACACCATATATTTT
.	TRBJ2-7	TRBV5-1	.	CASSLSGGAYEQYF	TGCGCCAGCAGCTTGTCCGGGGGTGCCTACGAGCAGTACTTC
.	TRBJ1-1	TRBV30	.	CAWGKGGSAFF	TGTGCCTGGGGTAAGGGGGGGAGCGCTTTCTTT
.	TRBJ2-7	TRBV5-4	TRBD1	CASSPGTGEGYEQYF	TGTGCCAGCAGCCCCGGGACAGGGGAAGGGTACGAGCAGTACTTC
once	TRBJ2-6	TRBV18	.	CASSPPTTTSGANVLTF	TGTGCCAGCTCACCACCAACCACTACCTCTGGGGCCAACGTCCTGACTTTC
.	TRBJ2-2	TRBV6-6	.	CASQGNTGELFF	TGTGCCAGTCAGGGGAACACCGGGGAGCTGTTTTTT
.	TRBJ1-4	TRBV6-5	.	CASSYGGNQNEKLFF	TGTGCCAGCAGTTACGGGGGTAATCAGAATGAAAAACTGTTTTTT
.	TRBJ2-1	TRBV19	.	CASSVQGGSSYNEQFF	TGTGCCAGTAGTGTACAGGGGGGGTCTTCCTACAATGAGCAGTTCTTC
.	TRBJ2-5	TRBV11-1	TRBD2	CASSSGTSGETQYF	TGTGCCAGCAGCTCCGGGACTAGCGGAGAGACCCAGTACTTC
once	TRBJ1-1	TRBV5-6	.	CASSLAVGIMNTEAFF	TGTGCCAGCAGCTTGGCCGTGGGAATCATGAACACTGAAGCTTTCTTT
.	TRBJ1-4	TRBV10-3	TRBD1	CAISESSQGVWSATNEKLFF	TGTGCCATCAGTGAGTCTAGCCAGGGGGTTTGGTCCGCAACTAATGAAAAACTGTTTTTT
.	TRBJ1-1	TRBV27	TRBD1	CASSSGSDRGSTSIKNTEAFF	TGTGCCAGCAGTTCCGGAAGCGACAGGGGGTCGACCTCAATAAAGAACACTGAAGCTTTCTTT